The rows below give T cell receptor beta chains drawn from one sample of a study of graft-versus-host responses after intestinal transplantation. This table comes from immunoSEQ multiplex PCR, and its TCRdb copy is limited to in-frame clones, with some not included. This table has about 37,000 clones, about nine tenths appearing once. The sequencing used ileum tissue, collected almost 210 days after intestinal transplant. The source of these receptors is a human patient who received an intestinal transplant, so some T cells may come from the graft donor. CDR3s include the opening cysteine and the closing phenylalanine or tryptophan. A D gene is named only where the DNA matches it firmly. Expanded clones are given a class, and other clones once, few, many or no size at all.

V	D	J	size	DNA	CDR3
TRBV7-2	.	TRBJ1-4	.	TGTGCCAGCAGCCCCCGAGGGGGGATCGAAAAACTGTTTTTT	CASSPRGGIEKLFF
TRBV12-2	.	TRBJ2-3	.	TGTGCAAGTCGCCCCCCCCGGACAGGGGACGGTGTGGATACGCAGTATTTT	CASRPPRTGDGVDTQYF
TRBV11-2	.	TRBJ1-3	.	TGTGCCAGCAGCGACACGTCTGGAAACACCATATATTTT	CASSDTSGNTIYF
TRBV5-6	TRBD1	TRBJ1-1	.	TGTGCCAGCAGCTTCAGGGTCCGGACAGGTGAAGCTTTCTTT	CASSFRVRTGEAFF
TRBV11-2	TRBD2	TRBJ2-1	.	TGTGCCAGCAGCCCTCAGCCGGGAGGGCCCTCCTACAATGAGCAGTTCTTC	CASSPQPGGPSYNEQFF
TRBV6-6	TRBD1	TRBJ2-7	.	TGTGCCAGCACGCAGGGGGTGTACGAGCAGTACTTC	CASTQGVYEQYF
TRBV4-1	.	TRBJ1-1	.	TGCGCCAGCAGCCAAGTGGGCATGAACACTGAAGCTTTCTTT	CASSQVGMNTEAFF
TRBV29-1	.	TRBJ1-1	.	TGCAGCGTTGAGATGGCAGGGAAGGGCGACACTGAAGCTTTCTTT	CSVEMAGKGDTEAFF
TRBV5-1	TRBD1	TRBJ1-2	.	TGCGCCAGCAGCCCGGGGCAGGGGGCCAGAAGGGACTATGGCTACACCTTC	CASSPGQGARRDYGYTF
TRBV2	TRBD2	TRBJ2-1	once	TGTGCCAGCAGTGAAGCCGCGACTAGCGGGAGGGACTGGGGAGAGCAGTTCTTC	CASSEAATSGRDWGEQFF
TRBV6-1	.	TRBJ1-4	.	TGTGCCAGCGTGATGGACAGACTTAATGAAAAACTGTTTTTT	CASVMDRLNEKLFF
TRBV28	TRBD1	TRBJ1-1	.	TGTGCCAGCAGTCCGGGACAGGGGGGAGTGAACACTGAAGCTTTCTTT	CASSPGQGGVNTEAFF
TRBV28	.	TRBJ1-2	.	TGTGCCAGCACGAGACCGACAGATGCTTGGGGCTACACCTTC	CASTRPTDAWGYTF
TRBV28	.	TRBJ2-7	few	TGTGCCAGCAGTGGGGGCGGAGGCACCTACGAGCAGTACTTC	CASSGGGGTYEQYF